The 2 T cell receptor beta chains in this list originate from one sample, sequenced in a study of blood T cells in healthy people across ages. Next came a second PCR, run for about 7 to 12 cycles, which used a sample-barcoded 5' primer along with a J-beta primer mix. TCRdb itself ran the 5' RACE reads through MiXCR, one entry per CDR3 protein. The profile covers 780,000 or so distinct CDR3 sequences, with around half appearing a single time and roughly 37% taken by the ten largest. Sequencing was done on a sample of blood. The source is a man older than 75 in good health.

The chain carries TRBV20-1 and TRBJ2-7; the match to TRBD2 covers 9 bases. Judging by the DNA end, TRBJ2-5 fits better; the J call may be wrong. Germline assignment: CDR1 DFQATT and CDR2 SNEGSKA (reference sequence). This CDR3 has 15 amino acids. The CDR3 DNA reads as TGCAGTGCTGCGGGGGCGGCGGGAGGGGTGGAGACCCAGTACTTC. Protein product: CSAAGAAGGVETQYF.

A remark on this clonotype: A clone one base away is much larger, so this may be a read error. The rearrangement links TRBV3-1 to TRBJ2-4, with D possibly matching TRBD1 (5 bases). This CDR3 spans 13 amino acids. Germline assignment: CDR1 LGHDT and CDR2 YNNKEL (reference sequence). Trimming removed 1 base from V and 9 bases from J, with 10 bases in between. CDR3: CASSQGARAIQYF. In DNA, the CDR3 is TGTGCCAGCAGCCAAGGGGCCAGGGCCATTCAGTACTTC.